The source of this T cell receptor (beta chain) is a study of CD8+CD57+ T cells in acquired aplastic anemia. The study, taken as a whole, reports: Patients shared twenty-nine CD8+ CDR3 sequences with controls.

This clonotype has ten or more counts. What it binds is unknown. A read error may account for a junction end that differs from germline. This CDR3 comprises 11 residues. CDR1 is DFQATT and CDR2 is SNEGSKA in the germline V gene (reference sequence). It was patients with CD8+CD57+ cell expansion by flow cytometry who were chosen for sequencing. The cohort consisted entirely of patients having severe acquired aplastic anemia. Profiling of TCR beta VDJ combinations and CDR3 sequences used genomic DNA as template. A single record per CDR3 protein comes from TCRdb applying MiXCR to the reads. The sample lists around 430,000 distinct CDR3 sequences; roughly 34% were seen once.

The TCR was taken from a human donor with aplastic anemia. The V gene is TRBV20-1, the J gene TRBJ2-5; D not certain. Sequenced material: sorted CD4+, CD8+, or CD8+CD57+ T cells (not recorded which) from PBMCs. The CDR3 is CSARDGETQYF. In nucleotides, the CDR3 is TGCAGTGCCAGAGACGGGGAGACCCAGTACTTC.